This T cell receptor beta chain was sequenced for a study of blood T cell repertoires in COVID-19. In its sample, this clone was seen a few times. The Seattle site enrolled patients during active infection and followed them longitudinally. The V end lost 3 bases, the J end lost 3 bases, and 10 bases lay between the germline ends. Germline V gene sequence: CDR1 SGHNT, CDR2 YYREEE (reference sequence). The CDR3 extends over 13 amino acids. Method: immunoSEQ multiplex PCR; TCRdb's copy keeps in-frame clones and lacks some. Among some 300,000 clones listed, 75% to 90% were seen once. The chain links TRBV5-4 to TRBJ2-7, with D possibly TRBD1 on 5 matching bases. The sequenced material came from peripheral blood. The sequence was obtained from a woman aged 50 to 60 with COVID-19, enrolled during active disease. CDR3 region: CASSSQGVYEQYF. CDR3 nucleotide sequence: TGTGCCAGCAGCTCGCAGGGCGTCTACGAGCAGTACTTC.